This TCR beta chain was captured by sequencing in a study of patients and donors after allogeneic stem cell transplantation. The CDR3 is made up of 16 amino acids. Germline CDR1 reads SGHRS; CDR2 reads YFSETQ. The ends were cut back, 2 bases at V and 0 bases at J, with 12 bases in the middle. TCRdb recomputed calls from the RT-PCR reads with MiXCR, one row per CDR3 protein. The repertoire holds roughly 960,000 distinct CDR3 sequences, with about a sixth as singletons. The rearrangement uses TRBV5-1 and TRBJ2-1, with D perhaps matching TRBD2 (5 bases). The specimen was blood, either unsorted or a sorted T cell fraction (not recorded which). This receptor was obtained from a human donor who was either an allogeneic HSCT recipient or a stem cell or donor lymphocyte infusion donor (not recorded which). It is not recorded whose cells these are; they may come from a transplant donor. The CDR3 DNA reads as TGCGCCAGCAGCTTTATGACGGGAAGCTCCTACAATGAGCAGTTCTTC. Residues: CASSFMTGSSYNEQFF.